This T cell receptor beta chain stems from a study of identical twins. This CDR3 comprises 17 residues. Germline values: CDR1 MNHEY, CDR2 SVGAGI. V was pared by 0 bases and J by 1 base, with 4 bases of the junction left unmatched. With template switching, a universal primer site was added, and the cDNA carried unique molecular identifiers. Each CDR3 protein is one row after TCRdb ran MiXCR on the 5' RACE reads. The data contain about 890,000 distinct CDR3 sequences, 9% to 15% of them singletons. In addition, the sample was reused for a study of yellow fever vaccine responses in identical twins.

The source material was PBMCs. The TCR was taken from a woman younger than 35 in good health. This rearrangement joins TRBV6-5 to TRBJ2-3, with TRBD2 identical over 10 bases. CDR3 loop: CASSYSLAGDGTDTQYF. The DNA of the CDR3 is TGTGCCAGCAGTTACTCGCTAGCGGGAGACGGCACAGATACGCAGTATTTT.